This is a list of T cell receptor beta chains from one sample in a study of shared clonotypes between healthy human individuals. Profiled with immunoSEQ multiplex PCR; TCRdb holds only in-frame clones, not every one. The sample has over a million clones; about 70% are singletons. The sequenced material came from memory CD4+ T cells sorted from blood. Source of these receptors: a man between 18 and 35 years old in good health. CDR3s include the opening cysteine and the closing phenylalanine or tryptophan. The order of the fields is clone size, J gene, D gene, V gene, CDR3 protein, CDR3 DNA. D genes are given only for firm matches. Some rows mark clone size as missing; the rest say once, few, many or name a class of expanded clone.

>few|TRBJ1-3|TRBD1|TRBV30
CAWRRDSMIGNTIYF
TGTGCCTGGAGGCGGGACAGCATGATTGGAAACACCATATATTTT
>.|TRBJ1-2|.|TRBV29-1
CSVEEAGYGYTF
TGCAGCGTTGAAGAGGCCGGGTACGGCTACACCTTC
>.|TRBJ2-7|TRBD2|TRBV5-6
CASSDSSTSGIYEQYF
TGTGCCAGCAGCGATAGCTCGACTAGCGGTATTTACGAGCAGTACTTC
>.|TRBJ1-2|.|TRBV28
CASSLGGSLNYGYTF
TGTGCCAGCAGTTTGGGGGGGTCCCTAAACTATGGCTACACCTTC
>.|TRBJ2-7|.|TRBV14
CASSQGGASSYEQYF
TGTGCCAGCAGCCAAGGGGGGGCAAGCTCCTACGAGCAGTACTTC
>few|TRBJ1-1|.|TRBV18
CASSPPTNQEAFF
TGTGCCAGCTCACCACCCACGAACCAGGAAGCTTTCTTT
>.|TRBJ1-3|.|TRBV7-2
CASSRQWAGNTIYF
TGTGCCAGCAGCCGACAGTGGGCTGGAAACACCATATATTTT
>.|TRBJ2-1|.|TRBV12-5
CASGPYNEQFF
TGTGCTAGTGGCCCGTACAATGAGCAGTTCTTC
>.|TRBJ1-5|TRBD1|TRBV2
CASSEVQGRGNQPQHF
TGTGCCAGCAGTGAAGTACAGGGGCGAGGCAATCAGCCCCAGCATTTT
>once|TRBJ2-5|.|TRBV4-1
CASSRGGLGETQYF
TGCGCCAGCAGCCGGGGGGGCCTAGGGGAGACCCAGTACTTC
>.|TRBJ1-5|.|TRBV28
CASSSRIGIRSNQPQHF
TGTGCCAGCAGTTCCCGGATAGGGATACGATCTAATCAGCCCCAGCATTTT
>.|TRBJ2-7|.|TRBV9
CASSVGGLGEQYF
TGTGCCAGCAGCGTGGGGGGCCTCGGCGAGCAGTACTTC
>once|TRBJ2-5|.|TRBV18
CASSRNRDGLETQYF
TGTGCCAGCTCCCGAAACAGGGACGGCCTAGAGACCCAGTACTTC
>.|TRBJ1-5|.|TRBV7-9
CASSLVDRGERQPQHF
TGTGCCAGCAGCCTAGTCGACAGAGGAGAAAGACAGCCCCAGCATTTT
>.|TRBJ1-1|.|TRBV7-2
CASSSSGVAFF
TGTGCCAGCAGCTCTAGCGGGGTAGCTTTCTTT
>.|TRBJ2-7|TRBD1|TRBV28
CASSFGRDSLAF
TGTGCCAGCAGTTTTGGTCGGGACAGCTTAGCCTTC
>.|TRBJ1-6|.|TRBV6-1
CASRLAGLGSPLHF
TGTGCCAGCAGGTTAGCGGGGTTGGGGTCACCCCTCCACTTT
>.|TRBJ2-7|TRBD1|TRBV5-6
CASRATGGYEQYF
TGTGCCAGCAGGGCGACAGGGGGCTACGAGCAGTACTTC
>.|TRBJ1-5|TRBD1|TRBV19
CASSTVDRARDSNQPQHF
TGTGCCAGTAGTACCGTGGACAGGGCGCGAGATAGCAATCAGCCCCAGCATTTT
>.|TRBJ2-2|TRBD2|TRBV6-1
CASIERDTNTGELFF
TGTGCCAGCATCGAGCGGGATACGAACACCGGGGAGCTGTTTTTT
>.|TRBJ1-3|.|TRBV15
CATSSDLGVRNTIYF
TGTGCCACCAGCAGTGATTTAGGGGTACGCAACACCATATATTTT
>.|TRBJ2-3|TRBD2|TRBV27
CASRARGGSTDTQYF
TGTGCCAGCAGGGCCCGCGGGGGGAGCACAGATACGCAGTATTTT
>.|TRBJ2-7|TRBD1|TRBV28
CASSPVDRAYEQYF
TGTGCCAGCAGTCCAGTCGACAGGGCCTACGAGCAGTACTTC
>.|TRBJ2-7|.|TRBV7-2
CASSLYWTVTGSYEQYF
TGTGCCAGCAGCTTATACTGGACAGTAACGGGCTCCTACGAGCAGTACTTC
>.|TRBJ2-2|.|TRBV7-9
CASSDRLAGELFF
TGTGCCAGCAGCGACCGACTAGCCGGGGAGCTGTTTTTT
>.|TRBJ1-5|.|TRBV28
CASRWGVNQPQHF
TGTGCCAGCAGGTGGGGAGTTAATCAGCCCCAGCATTTT
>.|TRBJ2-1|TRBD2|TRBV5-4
CASSLAGGSFFF
TGTGCCAGCAGCTTGGCAGGCGGGAGTTTCTTCTTC
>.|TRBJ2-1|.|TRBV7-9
CASSKGPGTAPNEQFF
TGTGCCAGCAGCAAGGGGCCCGGGACGGCCCCCAATGAGCAGTTCTTC
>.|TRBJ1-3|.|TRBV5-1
CASSFETGTGNTIYF
TGCGCCAGCAGCTTTGAAACAGGGACTGGAAACACCATATATTTT
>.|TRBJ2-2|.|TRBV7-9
CASSISPGLSPGELFF
TGTGCCAGCAGCATCTCCCCAGGGCTTAGCCCCGGGGAGCTGTTTTTT